These 24 T cell receptor beta chains originate from one sample sequenced in a study of blood T cell repertoires in COVID-19. TCRdb's table, derived via immunoSEQ multiplex PCR, lists solely in-frame clones and lacks some. The data hold fewer than 200,000 clones, with about 80% observed a single time. Sequencing input: peripheral blood. The receptor set was obtained from a woman aged 65 to 85 with acute or convalescent COVID-19.

The chain recombines TRBV2 with TRBJ2-2, with D tentatively TRBD1 (5 bases). The CDR3 totals 13 residues. V dropped 6 bases and J dropped 4 bases, with 9 bases sitting between them. The germline CDR1 and CDR2 sequences are SNHLY and FYNNEI. The CDR3, as DNA: TGTGCCAGCAGCCGACAGACCACCGGGGAGCTGTTTTTT. This translates into CASSRQTTGELFF. The full variable domain, rest sourced from reference TRBV2 and TRBJ2-2, is EPEVTQTPSHQVTQMGQEVILRCVPISNHLYFYWYRQILGQKVEFLVSFYNNEISEKSEIFDDQFSVERPDGSNFTLKIRSTKLEDSAMYFCASSRQTTGELFFGEGSRLTVL.

The chain employs TRBV2 and TRBJ2-1, with 8 bases identical to TRBD2. Germline lookup yields CDR1 SNHLY and CDR2 FYNNEI. This CDR3 has 15 residues. After removal of 6 bases from V and 4 bases from J, the junction contained 8 bases not matched to a gene. The CDR3 DNA follows: TGTGCCAGCAGCAAACTAGCGGAGCCATACAATGAGCAGTTCTTC. Translating gives CASSKLAEPYNEQFF.

The V gene is TRBV18, the J gene TRBJ2-2, with D possibly TRBD1 on 5 matching bases. Looked up from germline, CDR1 is KGHSH and CDR2 is LQKENI. The CDR3 has 13 residues. Trimming cost V 4 bases and J 4 bases, with 7 bases left between them. The CDR3 sequence is CASSLDSTGELFF. In nucleotides, the CDR3 is TGTGCCAGCTCACTTGACAGCACCGGGGAGCTGTTTTTT.

This clone was seen ten or more times. The chain is built from TRBV18 and TRBJ1-1; D is uncertain. Trimming removed 1 base from V and 0 bases from J, with 9 bases in between. The CDR3 has 15 amino acids. Germline values: CDR1 KGHSH, CDR2 LQKENI. CDR3 residues: CASSPRGNLNTEAFF. DNA for the CDR3: TGTGCCAGCTCACCACGCGGGAATTTGAACACTGAAGCTTTCTTT.

The chain combines TRBV7-9 with TRBJ1-3, with TRBD1 matching 7 bases. CDR1 is SEHNR and CDR2 is FQNEAQ in the germline V gene (reference sequence). This CDR3 contains 16 residues. V shed 2 bases and J 0 bases; nucleotides not matched to a gene: 4. The CDR3, as DNA: TGTGCCAGCAGCTTAAATCAGGGGGGCTCTGGAAACACCATATATTTT. Residues: CASSLNQGGSGNTIYF.

This chain joins TRBV6-4 and TRBJ1-1; possibly TRBD1 for D (6 bases). Trimming cost V 6 bases and J 1 base, with 12 bases left between them. This CDR3 comprises 14 residues. Germline CDR1 and CDR2: MRHNA and SNTAGT. CDR3 sequence (DNA): TGTGCCAGCAGAAGCAGGGGCGCGAACACTGAAGCTTTCTTT. Its protein is CASRSRGANTEAFF.

The V and J genes are TRBV7-9 and TRBJ1-5; no clear D. Germline V lookup: CDR1 SEHNR, CDR2 FQNEAQ (reference sequence). CDR3 length: 13 residues. V gave up 5 bases and J gave up 5 bases, with 10 bases separating them. DNA of the CDR3: TGTGCCAGCAGCCCTAGAGCGGATCAGCCCCAGCATTTT. This sequence encodes CASSPRADQPQHF.

V gene TRBV12-3 or TRBV12-4 combines with J gene TRBJ2-7, with a possible D match to TRBD2 (6 bases). Trimming shortened V by 1 base and J by 10 bases, and 14 bases separated the two germline ends. The CDR3 loop spans 13 amino acids. The CDR3 nucleotides read TGTGCCAGCAGTTTAGGACCTGAGGGACTCCAGTACTTC. Amino acid sequence: CASSLGPEGLQYF.

J is TRBJ1-1 and V is TRBV4-1; D unresolved. CDR3 size: 13 residues. Trimming removed 6 bases at V and 3 bases at J, with 11 bases between. CDR1 and CDR2 from the germline V gene are MGHRA and YSYEKL. CDR3 bases: TGCGCCAGCAGGCCCAACGGGGACACTGAAGCTTTCTTT. Translated, it gives CASRPNGDTEAFF.

V usage is TRBV3-1 (or the pseudogene TRBV3-2) and J usage is TRBJ2-5, with 8 positions matching TRBD1. Trimming removed 9 bases from V and 5 bases from J; junction bases left unmatched: 11. The CDR3 is 14 residues long. The germline CDR1 and CDR2 sequences are LGHDT and YNNKEL (reference sequence). CDR3 sequence (DNA): TGTGCCAGTGCCACAAGGACAGGGATCGAGACCCAGTACTTC. This codes for CASATRTGIETQYF.

The chain has TRBV7-2 and TRBJ2-3; maybe TRBD2 (6 bases). Trimming left V 3 bases short and J 4 bases short, with 8 bases between. CDR3 size: 13 residues. Germline lookup yields CDR1 SGHTA and CDR2 FQGNSA. The CDR3 region is CASSFPSADTQYF. CDR3 nucleotides: TGTGCCAGCAGCTTTCCTAGCGCAGATACGCAGTATTTT.

The chain combines TRBV29-1 with TRBJ2-2; 8 positions agree with TRBD2. Germline V CDR1 and CDR2: SQVTM, ANQGSEA. The CDR3 is 14 residues long. Trimming cost V 4 bases and J 1 base; bases outside gene matches: 2. The chain's CDR3 is CSVAGTRNTGELFF. The CDR3 DNA sequence: TGCAGCGTTGCAGGGACTAGGAACACCGGGGAGCTGTTTTTT.

The gene calls are TRBV3-1 (or the pseudogene TRBV3-2) and TRBJ1-1, with TRBD1 identical over 9 bases. Germline CDR1 reads LGHDT; CDR2 reads YNNKEL (reference sequence). The CDR3 contains 15 residues. Trimming took 4 bases from V and 2 from J; bases not matched to a gene: 5. DNA of the CDR3: TGTGCCAGCAGCCTTGACAGGGGGGGAAACACTGAAGCTTTCTTT. It is translated as CASSLDRGGNTEAFF.

The chain uses TRBV4-1 and TRBJ2-2; the match to TRBD2 covers 8 bases. This CDR3 has 17 amino acids. Per germline, CDR1 MGHRA and CDR2 YSYEKL. V lost 0 bases, J lost 6 bases, and 9 bases stayed unmatched. DNA for the CDR3: TGCGCCAGCAGCCAAGATCGAAGCGGGAGTGCGGCCGGGGAGCTGTTTTTT. Translation gives CASSQDRSGSAAGELFF.

J is TRBJ2-1 and V is TRBV19; 7 bases fit TRBD2. The CDR3 has 16 amino acids. The V gene end was trimmed by 6 bases and the J gene end by 3 bases; junction bases not matched to a gene: 11. Per the germline V gene, CDR1 is LNHDA and CDR2 is SQIVND (reference sequence). The DNA for the CDR3 is TGTGCCAGTAGAGCGGGGCTGCCCTCCCTCTACAATGAGCAGTTCTTC. The encoded protein is CASRAGLPSLYNEQFF. The full variable domain, in which reference TRBV19 and TRBJ2-1 provide the parts outside the CDR3, is DGGITQSPKYLFRKEGQNVTLSCEQNLNHDAMYWYRQDPGQGLRLIYYSQIVNDFQKGDIAEGYSVSREKKESFPLTVTSAQKNPTAFYLCASRAGLPSLYNEQFFGPGTRLTVL.

The CDR3 is CATADRGILFF. CDR3 DNA: TGTGCCACGGCTGACAGGGGGATTTTGTTCTTC. The rearrangement links TRBV24-1 to TRBJ2-1, with 9 bases identical to TRBD1. CDR1 and CDR2 (germline): KGHDR, SFDVKD. CDR3 length equals 11 residues. The V and J ends lost 10 bases and 15 bases, in that order; junction bases with no gene match: 9.

V gene TRBV27 combines with J gene TRBJ2-7; 11 nucleotides align to TRBD2. V was clipped by 3 bases and J by 3 bases; unmatched bases: 7. In germline, CDR1 is MNHEY, CDR2 SMNVEV (reference sequence). The CDR3 is 16 amino acids. The CDR3 bases are TGTGCCAGCAGTTTGACCCAAGGGACTAGCGGCTACGAGCAGTACTTC. Amino acid sequence: CASSLTQGTSGYEQYF.

This clone has a count of ten or more. This chain joins TRBV5-1 and TRBJ2-7; unclear D gene. Trimming took off 0 bases at V and 6 bases at J, with 16 bases between the two ends. Germline CDR1 and CDR2: SGHRS and YFSETQ. The CDR3 is made up of 15 amino acids. In DNA, the CDR3 is TGCGCCAGCAGCTTGGCTCTTAGGAGTAAAGTCGAGCAGTACTTC. Amino acid sequence: CASSLALRSKVEQYF.

The chain joins TRBV7-2 to TRBJ1-1; D unclear. V shed 8 bases and J shed 8 bases, with 18 bases lying between them. The CDR3 has 13 amino acids. CDR1 SGHTA and CDR2 FQGNSA come from the germline V gene. CDR3 in amino acids: CASGRVLTVEAFF. Written as DNA, the CDR3 is TGTGCCAGCGGCCGGGTCCTGACGGTCGAAGCTTTCTTT.

This clone was detected a few times. This chain joins TRBV11-2 and TRBJ2-5; D gene unclear. With 1 base removed from V and 5 bases from J, the gap between germline ends came to 8 bases. Germline CDR1 is SGHAT and CDR2 is FQNNGV. This CDR3 comprises 13 residues. CDR3 nucleotides: TGTGCCAGCAGCTTAGGTCCGGGTGAGACCCAGTACTTC. This encodes CASSLGPGETQYF.

The chain has TRBV2 and TRBJ2-7, with D maybe TRBD2 (6 bases). The CDR3 totals 13 residues. Per germline, CDR1 SNHLY and CDR2 FYNNEI. V was cut by 6 bases and J by 0 bases, with 9 bases left in between. The DNA for the CDR3 is TGTGCCAGCAGGTTCGGGAGCTCCTACGAGCAGTACTTC. It translates to CASRFGSSYEQYF.

DNA of the CDR3: TGTGCCAGCAGCCAAAGGCAGGGAACTTCACCCCTCCACTTT. Protein sequence: CASSQRQGTSPLHF. The chain recombines TRBV7-2 with TRBJ1-6; the D gene is possibly TRBD1 (5 bases). V gave up 5 bases and J gave up 9 bases, with 14 bases separating them. The CDR3 is made up of 14 amino acids. Germline V CDR1 and CDR2: SGHTA, FQGNSA.

The genes are TRBV9 and TRBJ2-5; D is perhaps TRBD2 (5 bases). V shed 3 bases and J shed 4 bases, with 16 bases lying between them. The CDR3 is 15 amino acids. Looked up from germline, CDR1 is SGDLS and CDR2 is YYNGEE. Written as DNA, the CDR3 is TGTGCCAGCAGCGCGGGAAACGCCCGACGAGAGACCCAGTACTTC. Its translation is CASSAGNARRETQYF.

This clone was found a few times. The chain uses TRBV6-2 or TRBV6-3 and TRBJ1-3; 7 nucleotides align to TRBD1. There are 16 residues in the CDR3. From germline, CDR1 is MNHEY and CDR2 SVGEGT. V gave up 0 bases and J gave up 2 bases; unmatched junction bases: 4. As DNA, the CDR3 is TGTGCCAGCAGTTACTCCGCAGGGGGAACTGGAAACACCATATATTTT. It codes for CASSYSAGGTGNTIYF.